The 10 T cell receptor beta chains reported below all come from one sample, sequenced in a study of regulatory T cells in long-lasting Graves disease. Building the TCR beta libraries relied on iRepertoire HTBI primers, and CDR3 regions underwent Arm-PCR. TCRdb re-derived calls from the multiplex PCR reads in MiXCR, one entry per CDR3 protein. The table lists 200,000 to 250,000 distinct CDR3 sequences, roughly a fifth of them singletons. Stated time point: newly diagnosed GD, antithyroid drugs for less than 3 months. The TCR library was made from RNA that had been extracted from PBMCs in TRIzol. These data were likewise used in another study, on T cells in Graves' hyperthyroidism and ophthalmopathy.

The sequences come from peripheral blood mononuclear cells (PBMCs), collected at new diagnosis, from a patient treated with antithyroid drugs. These receptors were obtained from a woman in her thirties with Graves disease.

The V and J genes are TRBV20-1 and TRBJ1-1, with 7 nucleotides matching TRBD1. CDR3 length equals 13 residues. Germline trimming cut 7 bases from V and 5 bases from J; bases unmatched to any gene: 10. Per the germline V gene, CDR1 is DFQATT and CDR2 is SNEGSKA (reference sequence). The CDR3 DNA reads as TGCAGTGTCTCACAGGGGAGTTGGACTGAAGCTTTCTTT. This sequence encodes CSVSQGSWTEAFF.

This clonotype came up many times. CDR3 in DNA: TGTGCCAGCACCCTGGGACAGGAACAAGAGACCCAGTACTTC. It encodes CASTLGQEQETQYF. V usage is TRBV12-3 or TRBV12-4 and J usage is TRBJ2-5; 8 bases are a match to TRBD1. The ends lost 7 bases at V and 2 bases at J; junction bases unmatched: 6. The CDR3 runs 14 residues.

This clonotype was found many times. The chain carries TRBV5-6 and TRBJ1-6, with TRBD1 matching 10 bases. V was pared by 0 bases and J by 7 bases, with 7 bases of the junction left unmatched. CDR1 SGHDT and CDR2 YYEEEE come from the germline V gene. This CDR3 comprises 17 residues. CDR3 DNA: TGTGCCAGCAGCTTGGGACAGGGGGCCACCCGGAATTCACCCCTCCACTTT. Translating gives CASSLGQGATRNSPLHF.

This clonotype was seen at least ten times. In DNA form, the CDR3 reads TGCAGTGCTAGAGGCCCGGGACAGGGCAATTCACCCCTCCACTTT. This translates into CSARGPGQGNSPLHF. This sequence joins TRBV20-1 and TRBJ1-6, with 9 bases aligning to TRBD1. The V segment lost 1 base and the J segment 7 bases; nucleotides outside the gene matches: 5. Germline CDR1 reads DFQATT; CDR2 reads SNEGSKA (reference sequence). This CDR3 is built from 15 residues.

This clonotype was seen repeatedly, ten times or more. The CDR3 spells CASSEWASSNYGYTF. The CDR3 region has the DNA TGTGCCAGCAGTGAGTGGGCCAGTTCTAACTATGGCTACACCTTC. This chain joins TRBV6-1 and TRBJ1-2; D uncertain. V shed 3 bases and J shed 0 bases, with 11 bases lying between them. Germline V CDR1 and CDR2: MNHNS, SASEGT. The CDR3 sequence is 15 residues long.

Ten or more counts support this clonotype. The chain couples TRBV18 to TRBJ2-3, with TRBD1 matching over 8 bases. Trimming at V came to 5 bases and at J to 2 bases, leaving 9 bases not matched to a gene. The CDR3 sequence is 16 residues long. Germline assignment: CDR1 KGHSH and CDR2 LQKENI. The CDR3 DNA reads as TGTGCCAGCTCAGCACGACAGGGGACCCTCACAGATACGCAGTATTTT. Translated, it gives CASSARQGTLTDTQYF.

This clonotype was detected many times. The chain is built from TRBV6-1 and TRBJ2-5; D gene uncertain. The germline V gene encodes CDR1 MNHNS and CDR2 SASEGT. This CDR3 has 11 residues. V was clipped by 6 bases and J by 4 bases, with 6 bases between them. CDR3 loop: CASRGLETQYF. DNA of the CDR3: TGTGCCAGCAGAGGCCTAGAGACCCAGTACTTC.

The rearrangement joins TRBV18 to TRBJ1-5; D unresolved. With 1 base removed from V and 7 bases from J, the gap between germline ends came to 8 bases. The V gene's germline CDR1 is KGHSH and CDR2 LQKENI. CDR3 length equals 13 residues. CDR3 coding DNA: TGTGCCAGCTCACCACGGAACCGGCAGCCCCAGCATTTT. This gives the protein CASSPRNRQPQHF.

This clonotype was detected many times. The chain uses TRBV19 and TRBJ2-7; 11 bases fit TRBD2. The CDR3 is 17 amino acids. Germline loops: CDR1 LNHDA, CDR2 SQIVND (reference sequence). V shed 5 bases and J 3 bases; nucleotides not matched to a gene: 12. The CDR3 loop reads CASSAAYSGTSGYEQYF. DNA of the CDR3: TGTGCCAGTAGTGCCGCTTACTCCGGGACTAGCGGCTACGAGCAGTACTTC.

This clonotype was seen repeatedly, ten times or more. V and J are TRBV30 and TRBJ2-7; TRBD1 might be the D (6 bases). Germline CDR1 is GTSNPN and CDR2 is SVGIG (reference sequence). This CDR3 spans 12 amino acids. The V and J ends lost 3 bases and 4 bases respectively, with 10 bases between them. The CDR3 sequence is CAWSAGVYEQYF. CDR3 in DNA: TGTGCCTGGAGCGCAGGGGTGTACGAGCAGTACTTC.